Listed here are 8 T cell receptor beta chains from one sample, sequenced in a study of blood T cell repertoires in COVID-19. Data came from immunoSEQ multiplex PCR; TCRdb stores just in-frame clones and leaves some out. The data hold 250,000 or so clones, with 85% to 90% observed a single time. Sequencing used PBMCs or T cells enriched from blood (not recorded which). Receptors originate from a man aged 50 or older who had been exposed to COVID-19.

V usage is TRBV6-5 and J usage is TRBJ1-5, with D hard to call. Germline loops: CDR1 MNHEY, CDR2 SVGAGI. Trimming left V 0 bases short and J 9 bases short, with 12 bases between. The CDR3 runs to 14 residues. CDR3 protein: CASSYSNGGRPQHF. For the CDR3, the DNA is TGTGCCAGCAGTTACTCGAACGGTGGGAGGCCCCAGCATTTT.

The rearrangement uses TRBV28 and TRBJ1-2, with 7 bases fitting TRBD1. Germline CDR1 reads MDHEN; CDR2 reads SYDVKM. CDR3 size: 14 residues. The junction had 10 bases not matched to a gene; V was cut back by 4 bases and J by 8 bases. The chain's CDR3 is CASSSQGRADGYTF. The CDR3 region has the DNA TGTGCCAGCAGTTCACAGGGGAGAGCCGACGGCTACACCTTC.

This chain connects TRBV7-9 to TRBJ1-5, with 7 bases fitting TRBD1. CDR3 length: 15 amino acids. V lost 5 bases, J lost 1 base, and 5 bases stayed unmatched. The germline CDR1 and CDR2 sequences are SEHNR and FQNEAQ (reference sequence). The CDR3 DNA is TGTGCCAGCAGCCCAGGGGGGTACAGCAATCAGCCCCAGCATTTT. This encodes CASSPGGYSNQPQHF. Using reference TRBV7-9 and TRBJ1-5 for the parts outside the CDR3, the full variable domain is DTGVSQNPRHKITKRGQNVTFRCDPISEHNRLYWYRQTLGQGPEFLTYFQNEAQLEKSRLLSDRFSAERPKGSFSTLEIQRTEQGDSAMYLCASSPGGYSNQPQHFGDGTRLSIL.

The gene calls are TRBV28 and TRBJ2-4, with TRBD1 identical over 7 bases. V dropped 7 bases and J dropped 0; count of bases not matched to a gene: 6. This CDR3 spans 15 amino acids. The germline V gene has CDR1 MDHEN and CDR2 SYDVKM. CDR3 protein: CASTDRNLAKNIQYF. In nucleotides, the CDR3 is TGTGCCAGCACGGACAGGAACTTAGCCAAAAACATTCAGTACTTC.

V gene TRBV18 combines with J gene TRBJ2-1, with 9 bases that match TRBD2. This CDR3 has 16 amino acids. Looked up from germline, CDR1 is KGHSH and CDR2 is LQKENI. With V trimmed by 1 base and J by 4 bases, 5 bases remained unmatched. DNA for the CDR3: TGTGCCAGCTCACCACAGACTAGCGGACTATACAATGAGCAGTTCTTC. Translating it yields CASSPQTSGLYNEQFF.

In DNA, the CDR3 is TGTGCCTGGAGTCCAGGATTAACTAATGAAAAACTGTTTTTT. It yields the protein CAWSPGLTNEKLFF. The chain joins TRBV30 to TRBJ1-4, with no clear D. CDR1 is GTSNPN and CDR2 is SVGIG in the germline V gene (reference sequence). The CDR3 spans 14 residues. Trimming cost V 2 bases and J 1 base, with 8 bases left between them.

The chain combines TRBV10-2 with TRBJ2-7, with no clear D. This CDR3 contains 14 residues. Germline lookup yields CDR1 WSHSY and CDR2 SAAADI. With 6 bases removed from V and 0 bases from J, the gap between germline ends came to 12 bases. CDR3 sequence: CASRFTSSSYEQYF. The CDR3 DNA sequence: TGCGCCAGCAGGTTTACGTCCAGCTCCTACGAGCAGTACTTC.

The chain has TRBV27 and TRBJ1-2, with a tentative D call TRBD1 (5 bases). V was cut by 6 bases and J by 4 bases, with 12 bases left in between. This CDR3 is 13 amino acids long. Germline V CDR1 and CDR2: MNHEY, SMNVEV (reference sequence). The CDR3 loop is CASRPRVSYGYTF. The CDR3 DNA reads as TGTGCCAGCAGGCCCAGGGTTTCCTATGGCTACACCTTC.